This T cell receptor beta chain was captured in a study of T cell responses to AZD1222 COVID-19 vaccine. Generated by immunoSEQ multiplex PCR, the TCRdb table keeps only in-frame clones and is missing some. The sample includes about 180,000 clones, 92% of them seen just once. Combined were second doses at about 4 or about 12 weeks. Regarding this clone: Its antigen is as yet unknown.

Points from the study as a whole: Sampled repertoires all dated from after the peak T cell response. There were mostly white British donors and more females than males, and clonal diversity was possibly underestimated. Compared with day 0, the breadth and depth of the Spike-specific TCR repertoire rose significantly after two doses of AZD1222.

The V gene end was trimmed by 8 bases and the J gene end by 1 base; junction bases not matched to a gene: 2. The germline V gene has CDR1 MGHRA and CDR2 YSYEKL. CDR3 size: 14 residues. The V gene is TRBV4-1, the J gene TRBJ1-3; 10 bases agree with TRBD1. This sequence was found in an adult who received the AZD1222 COVID-19 vaccine. The source was peripheral blood, collected 28 days after the second AZD1222 dose. The CDR3 region has the DNA TGCGCCAGCTCGGACAGGGGGTCTGGAAACACCATATATTTT. It specifies CASSDRGSGNTIYF.